The sequence of this T cell receptor beta chain was determined in a study of cytomegalovirus exposure and HLA in healthy donors. CDR3 length: 15 amino acids. CDR1 and CDR2 (germline): GTSNPN, SVGIG (reference sequence). Trimming stripped 3 bases from V and 11 bases from J, with 20 bases between. Study findings and constraints: In a later analysis, most CMV-associated TCR beta chains appeared HLA-restricted.

13 Jbeta primers and 60 Vbeta primers were used for the PCR. The data were produced by immunoSEQ multiplex PCR, yet TCRdb's version contains in-frame clones alone and is incomplete. The sample consists of some 190,000 clones, around 80% of them appearing once. A few counts support this clone. Its antigen is currently unknown. V and J are TRBV30 and TRBJ1-6; tentatively, D is TRBD1 (5 bases). This receptor was taken from a girl between 5 and 17 years old in good health and CMV-seropositive. Sequenced input: PBMCs. The CDR3: CAWRAQELQRPPLHF. CDR3 sequence (DNA): TGTGCCTGGAGGGCACAGGAACTCCAAAGGCCACCCCTCCACTTT.